This is a list of T cell receptor beta chains from one sample in a study of cytomegalovirus exposure and HLA in healthy donors. Profiled with immunoSEQ multiplex PCR; TCRdb holds only in-frame clones, not every one. There are 100,000 to 120,000 clones in the sample; 65% to 80% occur only once, and roughly 2.9% lies in the top ten. Sequenced input: PBMCs. All receptors come from a woman aged 60 to 75 in good health and CMV-seropositive. Both conserved end residues are part of each CDR3. The D gene is left open where the match is weak. Rows may omit the clone size; those that give it use once, few, many or a size class.

V	size	D	J	DNA	CDR3
TRBV7-9	.	TRBD2	TRBJ2-2	TGTGCCAGCAGCTTTCCTGCGGGAGTGACCGGGGAGCTGTTTTTT	CASSFPAGVTGELFF
TRBV2	.	.	TRBJ1-5	TGTGCCAGCAGTCGCGGGACCAACAATGGCAATCAGCCCCAGCATTTT	CASSRGTNNGNQPQHF
TRBV10-3	.	.	TRBJ2-3	TGTGCCATCAGGTCGGAGGGAAACACAGATACGCAGTATTTT	CAIRSEGNTDTQYF
TRBV11-3	.	.	TRBJ2-1	TGTGCCAGCAGCTTAGGTCGTGAGCAGTTCTTC	CASSLGREQFF
TRBV10-3	.	TRBD2	TRBJ2-3	TGTGCCATCAGGCGGGAGGGCCCCACAGATACGCAGTATTTT	CAIRREGPTDTQYF
TRBV30	.	.	TRBJ2-1	TGTGCCACGGAAGGGGACTCCCGGTGGTATGAGCAGTTCTTC	CATEGDSRWYEQFF
TRBV7-9	.	.	TRBJ2-7	TGTGCCAGCAGCTTTTTAGCGAGGATAGGGACCTACGAGCAGTACTTC	CASSFLARIGTYEQYF
TRBV15	.	.	TRBJ2-6	TGTGCCACCACGGGCAGCGGCTCCGGGGCCAACGTCCTGACTTTC	CATTGSGSGANVLTF
TRBV4-2	.	TRBD2	TRBJ2-1	TGTGCCAGCAGCCGGAGTTTAGCGGGAGTGTTATGGAATGAGCAGTTCTTC	CASSRSLAGVLWNEQFF
TRBV12-2	.	.	TRBJ1-3	TGTGCAAGTCGCCTACTACCCGAGAGCTCTGGAAACACCATATATTTT	CASRLLPESSGNTIYF
TRBV7-3	once	.	TRBJ1-1	TGTGCCAGCAGCTTAGGGAGGGGGGACACTGAAGCTTTCTTT	CASSLGRGDTEAFF
TRBV15	.	.	TRBJ2-2	TGTGCCACCAGCGAACGGAGCTCATCTTCCGGGGAGCTGTTTTTT	CATSERSSSSGELFF
TRBV29-1	.	TRBD2	TRBJ2-1	TGCAGCGTTGAGTCCCTAGCGGGGACTTACAATGAGCAGTTCTTC	CSVESLAGTYNEQFF
TRBV19	.	TRBD1	TRBJ2-7	TGTGCCAGTAGTGGGGCAGGGGGATCCTACGAGCAGTACTTC	CASSGAGGSYEQYF
TRBV2	once	TRBD2	TRBJ2-1	TGTGCCAGCGTATTTGGGACTAGCGGGAGGGCCAGCTACAATGAGCAGTTCTTC	CASVFGTSGRASYNEQFF
TRBV7-9	.	.	TRBJ1-2	TGTGCCAGCAGCTCGAGCCGGGGAAATTATAACTATGGCTACACCTTC	CASSSSRGNYNYGYTF
TRBV9	few	TRBD2	TRBJ2-7	TGTGCCAGCAGCCCAAGGACTAGCGGGAGTTCCGAGCAGTACTTC	CASSPRTSGSSEQYF
TRBV30	.	.	TRBJ1-4	TGTGCCTGGAGTGTACACAGTGGGAATGAAAAACTGTTTTTT	CAWSVHSGNEKLFF
TRBV4-2	.	.	TRBJ1-5	TGTGCCAGCAGCATCCCCGGGACAAATGATCAGCCCCAGCATTTT	CASSIPGTNDQPQHF
TRBV18	.	.	TRBJ1-4	TGTGCCAGCTCACCCCCCGGGTCGTCGGAAAAACTGTTTTTT	CASSPPGSSEKLFF
TRBV11-3	.	.	TRBJ2-1	TGTGCCAGCAGCTTAGGGACGGAGACTAGTAACAATGAGCAGTTCTTC	CASSLGTETSNNEQFF
TRBV19	.	TRBD1	TRBJ2-7	TGTGCCAGTAGTATAGGGGACAGGATCTACGAGCAGTACTTC	CASSIGDRIYEQYF
TRBV20-1	once	.	TRBJ2-4	TGCAGTGCTTCCGGGATCCTTCAGTACTTC	CSASGILQYF
TRBV5-8	few	.	TRBJ2-7	TGTGCCAGCAGCGACGGGGACTGGGAGCAGTACTTC	CASSDGDWEQYF
TRBV5-1	.	TRBD1	TRBJ1-2	TGCGCCAGCAGCTGGGGGGACAGGAACTATGGCTACACCTTC	CASSWGDRNYGYTF
TRBV5-4	few	TRBD1	TRBJ1-4	TGTGCCAGCAGCTTACAGGGGGCGGTTGAAAAACTGTTTTTT	CASSLQGAVEKLFF
TRBV7-3	once	.	TRBJ1-2	TGTGCCAGCAGCTCCGACCCGGGGTATGGTGGCTACACCTTC	CASSSDPGYGGYTF
TRBV5-1	few	.	TRBJ2-1	TGCGCCAGCAGCTTGGCCACGGGTAGGGGGAATGAGCAGTTCTTC	CASSLATGRGNEQFF
TRBV5-1	.	TRBD2	TRBJ2-1	TGCGCCAGCAGCTCCGTAAGGGGTCGGGCTAGCGGAGACTACAATGAGCAGTTCTTC	CASSSVRGRASGDYNEQFF
TRBV2	.	.	TRBJ2-7	TGTGCCAGCAGTGAAGGGCGGGACGGGTACTACGAGCAGTACTTC	CASSEGRDGYYEQYF
TRBV5-1	.	.	TRBJ2-7	TGCGCCAGCAGCTTGGAGCCGCACTACGAGCAGTACTTC	CASSLEPHYEQYF
TRBV28	.	.	TRBJ2-5	TGTGCCAGCACCCCGGGGAGGGAGACCCAGTACTTC	CASTPGRETQYF
TRBV28	.	TRBD2	TRBJ2-1	TGTGCCAGCAGGGACGGGGGACTAGCGGGAGGGGGTGAGCAGTTCTTC	CASRDGGLAGGGEQFF
TRBV18	.	.	TRBJ1-5	TGTGCCAGCTCACCGGACATTTATCAGCCCCAGCATTTT	CASSPDIYQPQHF
TRBV7-2	.	TRBD2	TRBJ2-2	TGTGCCAGCAGCTTAGAGACTAGCGGGAGAGGGGAGCTGTTTTTT	CASSLETSGRGELFF
TRBV7-9	.	TRBD1	TRBJ2-5	TGTGCCAGCAGCTTGGGGGACAGGTACCAAGAGACCCAGTACTTC	CASSLGDRYQETQYF
TRBV5-1	.	TRBD2	TRBJ2-1	TGCGCCAGCAGCGGAGAGCGGGGGTCAGGTTACAATGAGCAGTTCTTC	CASSGERGSGYNEQFF
TRBV9	.	.	TRBJ2-2	TGTGCCAGCAGCGAATTCGACAGGCCGGGCTGGGGGGAGCTGTTTTTT	CASSEFDRPGWGELFF
TRBV5-1	.	.	TRBJ2-3	TGCGCCAGCAGCCTCATGACAGTCACGGATACGCAGTATTTT	CASSLMTVTDTQYF
TRBV10-3	medium-sized	TRBD1	TRBJ2-2	TGTGCCATCCAGGGGGCCCGCGGGGAGCTGTTTTTT	CAIQGARGELFF
TRBV11-3	once	.	TRBJ2-5	TGTGCCAGCAGCTCCCCTTTCCAGGGGAAAGAGACCCAGTACTTC	CASSSPFQGKETQYF
TRBV5-1	once	.	TRBJ2-2	TGCGCCAGCAGCTTAGGAGGCACCGGGGAGCTGTTTTTT	CASSLGGTGELFF
TRBV5-1	.	TRBD1	TRBJ1-4	TGCGCCAGCAGTCAAGGACAGGGTTATGAAAAACTGTTTTTT	CASSQGQGYEKLFF
TRBV28	.	.	TRBJ1-2	TGTGCCAGCAGTTTGTCCAGGGCAAGGGGCTACACCTTC	CASSLSRARGYTF